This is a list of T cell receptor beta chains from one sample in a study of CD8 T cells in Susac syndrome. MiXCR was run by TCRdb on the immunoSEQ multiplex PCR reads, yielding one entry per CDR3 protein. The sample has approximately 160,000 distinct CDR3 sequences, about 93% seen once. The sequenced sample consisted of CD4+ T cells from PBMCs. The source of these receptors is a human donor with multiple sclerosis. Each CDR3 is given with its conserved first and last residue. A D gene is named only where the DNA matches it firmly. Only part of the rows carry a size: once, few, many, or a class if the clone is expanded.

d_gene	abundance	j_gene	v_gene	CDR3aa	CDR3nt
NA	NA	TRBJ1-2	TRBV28	CASSLWQEGIGGYTF	TGTGCCAGCAGTTTGTGGCAGGAGGGGATCGGGGGCTACACCTTC
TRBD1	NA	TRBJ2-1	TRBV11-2	CASSLVGQGSDEQFF	TGTGCCAGCAGCTTAGTGGGACAGGGTTCGGATGAGCAGTTCTTC
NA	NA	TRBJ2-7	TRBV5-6	CASSHTSYEQYF	TGTGCCAGCAGCCATACCTCCTACGAGCAGTACTTC
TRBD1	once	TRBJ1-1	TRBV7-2	CASSEDRLREAFF	TGTGCCAGCAGCGAGGACAGGCTCCGGGAGGCTTTCTTT
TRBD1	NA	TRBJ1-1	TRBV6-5	CASSLTGGETSTEAFF	TGTGCCAGCAGTTTGACAGGGGGCGAGACTTCCACTGAAGCTTTCTTT
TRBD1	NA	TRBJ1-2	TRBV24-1	CATSDRDSLGYTF	TGTGCCACCAGTGACCGGGACAGTCTTGGCTACACCTTC
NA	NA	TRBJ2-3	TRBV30	CAWMTGSDTQYF	TGTGCCTGGATGACGGGGTCAGATACGCAGTATTTT
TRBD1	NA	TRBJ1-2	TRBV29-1	CSVVEPGQGRYGYTF	TGCAGCGTTGTGGAACCGGGACAGGGGAGATATGGCTACACCTTC
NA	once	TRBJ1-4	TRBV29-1	CSVEGSTNEKLFF	TGCAGCGTTGAAGGATCAACTAATGAAAAACTGTTTTTT
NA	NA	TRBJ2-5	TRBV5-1	CASSGTSGQTQYF	TGCGCCAGCTCCGGGACCTCTGGGCAGACCCAGTACTTC
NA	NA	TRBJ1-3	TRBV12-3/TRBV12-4	CASSFAIQNTIYF	TGTGCCAGCAGTTTCGCCATCCAAAACACCATATATTTT
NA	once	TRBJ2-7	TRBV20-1	CSASGGGVRNEQYF	TGCAGTGCTAGTGGTGGCGGGGTAAGGAACGAGCAGTACTTC
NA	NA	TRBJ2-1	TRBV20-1	CSAELRQGSIYNEQFF	TGCAGTGCCGAACTCCGGCAGGGCTCAATCTACAATGAGCAGTTCTTC
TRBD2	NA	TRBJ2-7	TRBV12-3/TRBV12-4	CASSLGLAGVNEQYF	TGTGCCAGCAGTTTAGGACTAGCGGGAGTAAACGAGCAGTACTTC
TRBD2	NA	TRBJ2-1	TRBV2	CASRSVAGGYSEQFF	TGTGCCAGCAGGAGCGTGGCGGGGGGGTACAGCGAGCAGTTCTTC
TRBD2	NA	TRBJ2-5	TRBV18	CASSRLAGGKGGQETQYF	TGTGCCAGCTCACGTCTAGCGGGAGGAAAAGGCGGACAAGAGACCCAGTACTTC
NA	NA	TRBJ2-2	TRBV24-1	CATKDTAGELFF	TGTGCCACCAAGGACACGGCCGGGGAGCTGTTTTTT
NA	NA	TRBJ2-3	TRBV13	CASSKGTDTQYF	TGTGCCAGCAGCAAAGGCACAGATACGCAGTATTTT
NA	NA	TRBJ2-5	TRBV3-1	CASSRGPQGGETQYF	TGTGCCAGCAGCCGCGGCCCCCAGGGGGGAGAGACCCAGTACTTC
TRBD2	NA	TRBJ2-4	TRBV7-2	CASSLVGGGVVFNIQYF	TGTGCCAGCAGCTTAGTTGGGGGAGGGGTGGTATTCAACATTCAGTACTTC
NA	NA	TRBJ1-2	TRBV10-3	CAISVQGGGYTF	TGTGCCATCAGTGTACAGGGTGGAGGCTACACCTTC
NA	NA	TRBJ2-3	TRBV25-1	CASSDSLTDTQYF	TGTGCCAGCAGTGACTCCTTAACAGATACGCAGTATTTT
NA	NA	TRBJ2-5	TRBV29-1	CSVAGDGETQYF	TGCAGCGTTGCTGGGGACGGAGAGACCCAGTACTTC
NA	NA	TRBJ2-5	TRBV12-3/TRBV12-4	CASSLFPQQVQETQYF	TGTGCCAGCAGTTTATTCCCCCAGCAGGTGCAAGAGACCCAGTACTTC
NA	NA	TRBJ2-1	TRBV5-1	CASSPRGESRNEQFF	TGCGCCAGCTCGCCTAGGGGGGAGAGCCGAAATGAGCAGTTCTTC
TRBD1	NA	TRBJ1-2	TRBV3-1	CASSQDHGTGGSGYTF	TGTGCCAGCAGCCAAGATCACGGGACAGGGGGATCAGGCTACACCTTC
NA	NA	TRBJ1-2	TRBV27	CASSLRTLGTPYYGYTF	TGTGCCAGCAGTTTACGAACCCTAGGGACCCCCTACTATGGCTACACCTTC
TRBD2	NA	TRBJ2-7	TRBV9	CASSVDAGGKYEQYF	TGTGCCAGCAGCGTAGATGCGGGAGGTAAATACGAGCAGTACTTC
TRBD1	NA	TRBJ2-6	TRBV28	CASSPGTGGPGANVLTF	TGTGCCAGCAGCCCCGGGACAGGGGGCCCTGGGGCCAACGTCCTGACTTTC
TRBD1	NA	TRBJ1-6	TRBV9	CASSGDRGNSPLHF	TGTGCCAGCAGCGGAGACAGGGGAAATTCACCCCTCCACTTT
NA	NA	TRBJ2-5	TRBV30	CAWSVRGQETQYF	TGTGCCTGGAGTGTACGGGGACAAGAGACCCAGTACTTC